The rows below give T cell receptor beta chains drawn from one sample of a study of blood T cell repertoires in COVID-19. The protocol was immunoSEQ multiplex PCR, while the TCRdb copy is restricted to in-frame clones and leaves out a portion. The sample lists 170,000 or so clones, about 86% occurring once. The source material was peripheral blood. The origin of the receptors is a man aged 45-65 years with active or convalescent COVID-19. CDR3s leave out the opening cysteine and the closing phenylalanine or tryptophan.

ASSFAGVLNEQF	TRBJ2-1	TRBV7-2
ASSQEWVDRSEAF	TRBJ1-1	TRBV4-1
ASSKDRGLYEQY	TRBJ2-7	TRBV4-3
ATRGLVRPYEQY	TRBJ2-7	TRBV15
ASSGRQGLAKNIQY	TRBJ2-4	TRBV27
ASSLTGLDYGYT	TRBJ1-2	TRBV13
ASSSSGTDLNTIY	TRBJ1-3	TRBV6-5
ASSEEGRGIQY	TRBJ2-4	TRBV6-1
ASSQQGAMTKNIQY	TRBJ2-4	TRBV2
ASSMHRGPAF	TRBJ1-1	TRBV19
ASSLSRTGNTIY	TRBJ1-3	TRBV27